This T cell receptor (beta chain) was observed in a study of blood T cell repertoires in COVID-19. At the level of the study: Material from acute and convalescent COVID-19 was sourced from the United States, Italy and Spain.

The CDR3 is 15 amino acids. CDR1 and CDR2 (germline): SGHRS, YFSETQ. V shed 4 bases, J shed 4 bases, and the junction held 6 bases outside the gene matches. Source study methods: Reference gene primer amplification in the assay estimated nucleated cell counts. Here immunoSEQ multiplex PCR was the method, and the copy in TCRdb shows in-frame clones only, minus some. The V and J calls and clone size are taken from that table; D and trimming were inferred from the DNA. The repertoire includes 30,000 to 40,000 clones, around nine tenths of them detected once, and less than 15% sits in the top ten. The TCR was taken from a man aged 65-85 years with active COVID-19. Sequenced material: peripheral blood. This chain uses TRBV5-1 with TRBJ1-2; 11 bases line up with TRBD1. The CDR3 here is CASSPGQGALYGYTF. The CDR3 DNA is TGCGCCAGCAGCCCTGGACAGGGGGCCCTCTATGGCTACACCTTC.